This T cell receptor beta chain derives from a study of cytotoxic CD8 clonotypes in ibrutinib-treated CLL listed by TCRdb under 2021. Study-wide context: In this cohort, approximately 15 patients were treatment-naive and more than 9 were relapsed/refractory, while around 18 had unmutated IGHV. Responses were partial in around 24 patients and complete in 2; after median 68 months follow-up, roughly 15 stayed in remission and some twelve progressed. Cryopreserved peripheral blood mononuclear cells were collected before treatment, at response, and at either disease progression or sustained remission. Longitudinal samples were available for about 30% of the 86 trial participants. Every remission and progressive disease sample was obtained while ibrutinib was still being received by the patients. On average, each sample yielded about 260,000 productive templates and tens of thousands of productive rearrangements. Response samples were taken after a median of 12 months on treatment, ranging from 6 to 36 months.

What the authors observed across the whole study: Public clonotypes were rare and either shrank or stayed stable during treatment, and the rise in clonality at ibrutinib response reflected expansion of private clonotypes. At ibrutinib response clonality went up, during sustained remission it held steady, and at progression it dropped back toward baseline. At baseline, clonality was higher than in age-matched healthy donors and showed a strong correlation with circulating CD8+ T-cell counts. Sustained-remission and progressing patients did not have matched sampling times, and lymph node repertoires were not examined.

Each clonotype received, on average, approximately 9.9x coverage in deep resolution sequencing performed on a MiSeq, where the target depth lay between 1 in 1 million and 1 in 200,000 T cells. TCR beta libraries were generated with the immunoSEQ hsTCRB Kit. In the paper's pipeline: Data were analyzed with ImmunoSEQ Data Assistant and ImmunoSEQ Analyzer, with V, D and J genes assigned per IMGT definitions. Clonality, with values ranging from 0 to 1, was calculated as one minus the normalized Shannon entropy of productive rearrangement frequencies. Only overrepresented clonotypes making up at least 0.05% of the repertoire of each patient were included in the public clonotype analysis. Some 13 age-matched healthy donor repertoires from immuneACCESS were used as controls for clonality. In TCRdb, the immuneACCESS table is reduced to in-frame sequences with V and J assigned. These tables do not hold every clone; where another copy was compared, an unresolved V gene accounts for under half, and the others remain unexplained. The V and J calls and clone size were taken over from that table, and D and trimming were inferred from the DNA. A total of roughly 250,000 clones appear in this sample, roughly 74% of them only once. The ten largest clones add up to 15% to 17% of the sample.

As for this clone: Its binding antigen is unknown. No much larger clone exists at a distance of one base, and base qualities are not known.

Counted from cysteine to phenylalanine, this CDR3 has 18 amino acids. Kept here is only the CDR3 DNA, which spans 54 bases and is read in frame from base 1. V is reduced by 4 bases and J by 4 bases, leaving a spacing of 25 bases between them. From the germline V gene (reference sequence), CDR1 is SEHNR and CDR2 is FQNEAQ. The sample's time point label, in plain terms: 24 months on ibrutinib. For TCR beta library preparation, about 1.8 micrograms of genomic DNA were isolated from cryopreserved PBMCs. Longitudinal blood samples from CLL patients receiving ibrutinib monotherapy were subjected to high-throughput TCR beta sequencing. Patients were enrolled in a phase 2 open-label single-center ibrutinib monotherapy trial.

This TCR was recovered from a human donor with chronic lymphocytic leukemia. The chain employs TRBV7-9 and TRBJ1-2, and TRBD1 may be the D gene, going by 6 matching bases. The sample was PBMCs, taken after 24 months of ibrutinib treatment. The DNA sequence follows: TGTGCCAGCAGCTCCGGGCAGGGGTCCCACCCAAAAGGCTATGGCTACACCTTC. Its translation is CASSSGQGSHPKGYGYTF.